Each of the 9 T cell receptor beta chains below was sequenced from the same sample in a study of OX40 agonist ivuxolimab in advanced cancers. Libraries were prepared by immunoSEQ multiplex PCR; TCRdb keeps only in-frame clonotypes and omits some of them. The profile shows about 24,000 clones, about 90% of them singletons. This specimen consisted of CD4+ or CD8+ T cells sorted from blood, obtained in a trial of the OX40 agonist ivuxolimab. These TCRs come from an adult with an advanced solid tumor such as melanoma, head and neck, liver or kidney cancer.

The J gene is TRBJ1-2, the V gene TRBV10-3, with D possibly matching TRBD1 (5 bases). The germline V gene has CDR1 ENHRY and CDR2 SYGVKD. V lost 0 bases and J 2 bases, leaving 16 bases between the germline ends. The CDR3 totals 17 residues. This chain's CDR3 is CAISESFQGPSNYGYTF. CDR3 DNA sequence: TGTGCCATCAGTGAGTCGTTTCAGGGCCCTTCCAACTATGGCTACACCTTC.

This clone was seen only once. V usage is TRBV5-1 and J usage is TRBJ2-1; 8 bases line up with TRBD1. V was pared by 6 bases and J by 3 bases, with 14 bases of the junction left unmatched. Germline values: CDR1 SGHRS, CDR2 YFSETQ. This CDR3 has 17 residues. In DNA, the CDR3 is TGCGCCAGCAACCCTGGGGGTGGGACAGGAGGCTACAATGAGCAGTTCTTC. This translates into CASNPGGGTGGYNEQFF.

The chain couples TRBV9 to TRBJ1-3; D is perhaps TRBD1 (5 bases). CDR3 length: 18 amino acids. The V end was cut by 4 bases, the J end by 0 bases, with 20 bases between. The germline gives CDR1 SGDLS, CDR2 YYNGEE. CDR3 sequence: CASSPRGVGATSGNTIYF. Written as DNA, the CDR3 is TGTGCCAGCAGCCCTCGTGGGGTTGGGGCCACCTCTGGAAACACCATATATTTT.

This chain joins TRBV28 and TRBJ2-2; D remains unclear. V dropped 6 bases and J dropped 3 bases, with 17 bases sitting between them. CDR1 and CDR2 from the germline V gene are MDHEN and SYDVKM. The CDR3 loop spans 16 amino acids. As DNA, the CDR3 is TGTGCCAGCAGCCCTATAAGGGATAGTTACACCGGGGAGCTGTTTTTT. It codes for CASSPIRDSYTGELFF.

Only one count was recorded for this clone. The V and J genes are TRBV11-3 and TRBJ2-5, with 11 bases that match TRBD1. This CDR3 spans 15 amino acids. The ends lost 4 bases at V and 5 bases at J; junction bases unmatched: 6. Germline V gene data show CDR1 as SGHNT and CDR2 as YENEEA. The DNA for the CDR3 is TGTGCCAGCAGCTGGACAGGGGGCGCAGGGGAGACCCAGTACTTC. This sequence encodes CASSWTGGAGETQYF. The full variable domain, its missing parts supplied by reference TRBV11-3 and TRBJ2-5, is EAGVVQSPRYKIIEKKQPVAFWCNPISGHNTLYWYLQNLGQGPELLIRYENEEAVDDSQLPKDRFSAERLKGVDSTLKIQPAELGDSAVYLCASSWTGGAGETQYFGPGTRLLVL.

DNA of the CDR3: TGTGCCAGCAGCCCCGTCCACTACGAGCAGTACTTC. It translates to CASSPVHYEQYF. This chain joins TRBV5-5 and TRBJ2-7; D uncertain. The CDR3 contains 12 residues. Germline CDR1 reads SGHKS; CDR2 reads YYEKEE (reference sequence). V lost 4 bases and J lost 3, with 8 bases in between.

The rearrangement uses TRBV5-1 and TRBJ1-1; 7 nucleotides match TRBD1. Germline CDR1 is SGHRS and CDR2 is YFSETQ. The length of the CDR3 is 14 residues. V lost 5 bases, J lost 0 bases, and 4 bases stayed unmatched. The DNA of the CDR3 is TGCGCCAGCAGGTCGACAGGGATGAACACTGAAGCTTTCTTT. Translating gives CASRSTGMNTEAFF.

The rearrangement links TRBV5-4 to TRBJ2-7; 12 bases fit TRBD1. The CDR3 length is 14 residues. Germline V gene lookup returns CDR1 SGHNT and CDR2 YYREEE (reference sequence). V lost 6 bases to trimming and J lost 9 bases; unmatched junction nucleotides: 10. The chain's CDR3 is CASTNRDRGLGQYF. The CDR3 nucleotides read TGTGCCAGCACTAACCGGGACAGGGGGCTCGGGCAGTACTTC.

The rearrangement uses TRBV28 and TRBJ2-3, with D unresolved. Germline CDR1 MDHEN, CDR2 SYDVKM. Trimming took off 3 bases at V and 4 bases at J, with 8 bases between the two ends. The CDR3 spans 13 residues. The CDR3 coding sequence is TGTGCCAGCAGTTTGGGTGGCGCAGATACGCAGTATTTT. Its protein product is CASSLGGADTQYF. The variable domain in full, with the rest retrieved from reference TRBV28 and TRBJ2-3, is DVKVTQSSRYLVKRTGEKVFLECVQDMDHENMFWYRQDPGLGLRLIYFSYDVKMKEKGDIPEGYSVSREKKERFSLILESASTNQTSMYLCASSLGGADTQYFGPGTRLTVL.